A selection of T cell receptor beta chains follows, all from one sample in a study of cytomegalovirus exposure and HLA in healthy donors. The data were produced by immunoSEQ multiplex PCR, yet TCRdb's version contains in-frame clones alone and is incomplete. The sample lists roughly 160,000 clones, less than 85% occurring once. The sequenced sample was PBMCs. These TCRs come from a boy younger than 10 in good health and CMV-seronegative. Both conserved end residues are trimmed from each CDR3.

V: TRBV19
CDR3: ATGDFGTGDNQPQH

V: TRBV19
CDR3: ASSIGPVETQY

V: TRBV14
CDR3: ASSPPLGELF

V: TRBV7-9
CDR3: ASSGPTNWLFSGNTIY

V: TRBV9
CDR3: ASSGGLGVVETQY

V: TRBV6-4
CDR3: ASSEAGGIGNTEAF

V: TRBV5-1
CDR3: ASSSDAWRSNQPQH

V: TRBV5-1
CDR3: ASSQTSAQETQY

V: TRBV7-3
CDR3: ASSRSPDSWQY

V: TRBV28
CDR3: ASSLAGGDTEAF

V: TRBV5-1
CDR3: ASSYDRGTYEQY

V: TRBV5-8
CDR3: ASSFPDRVKETQY

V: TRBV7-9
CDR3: ASSTRTGMKINTGELF

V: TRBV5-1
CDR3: ASSQDAGRQRDTQY

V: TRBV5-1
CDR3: ASSLGGTGGGRSYEQY

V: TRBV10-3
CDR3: AITGTGVREQY

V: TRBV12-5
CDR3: ASGLEGGQGDSGYT